This T cell receptor beta chain was sequenced during a study of human T cells and chemical hapten exposure. About the research overall: The study lasted roughly 26 weeks, and patients were dosed weekly with diphenylcyclopropenone on the scalp throughout. Study-wide results and caveats: With alopecia, donors may have immune responses unlike healthy people's. Expanded TCRs clustered into significantly more large CDR3 similarity groups than controls, the analysis revealed. The number of TCRs above 1 in 1000 frequency did not change after DPC sensitization.

Time point defined: patch test 2, 6 weeks after DPC sensitization. The treatment: therapeutic diphenylcyclopropenone sensitization with weekly scalp DPC. The germline V and J ends were trimmed by 6 bases and 8 bases, with 13 bases remaining between them. This CDR3 comprises 12 residues. In germline, CDR1 is ENHRY, CDR2 SYGVKD. This clonotype was counted ten times or more. Antigen: not known. Using its own MiXCR run on the RACE reads, TCRdb lists one record per CDR3 protein. This repertoire shows around 360,000 distinct CDR3 sequences, around 6% found once; its top ten account for roughly 5.4%. Sequencing was performed on whole blood, taken in connection with sensitization to the hapten diphenylcyclopropenone (DPC). V gene TRBV10-3 combines with J gene TRBJ1-1; D possibly corresponds to TRBD1 (5 bases). This TCR came from a woman between 18 and 30 years old with alopecia areata. Some clones in this sample may be carry-over from other donors' samples. CDR3 coding DNA: TGTGCCATCAGGTTTCCCACAGGAGAAGCTTTCTTT. Its translation is CAIRFPTGEAFF.